This T cell receptor beta chain stems from a study of T cell responses to AZD1222 COVID-19 vaccine. Generated by immunoSEQ multiplex PCR, the TCRdb table keeps only in-frame clones and is missing some. In the table there are over 90,000 clones, 90% to 95% of which are singletons. This CDR3 has 14 amino acids. The germline V gene has CDR1 KGHSH and CDR2 LQKENI. V lost 3 bases to trimming and J lost 1 base, with 9 bases between them. This TCR was recovered from an adult who received the AZD1222 COVID-19 vaccine. The sequencing here drew on peripheral blood, taken 28 days after the second AZD1222 dose. V gene TRBV18 combines with J gene TRBJ1-1; unclear D gene. CDR3 in DNA: TGTGCCAGCTCACCGGCGATCCAGAACACTGAAGCTTTCTTT. Its protein is CASSPAIQNTEAFF.